This is a list of T cell receptor beta chains from one sample in a study of cytomegalovirus exposure and HLA in healthy donors. Only in-frame clones appear in the TCRdb table, and some are missing; sequencing was by immunoSEQ multiplex PCR. Here the sample spans 130,000 to 150,000 clones, around three quarters being singletons. The specimen was PBMCs. These receptors were collected from a woman younger than 35 in good health and CMV-seropositive. Both conserved end residues are part of each CDR3.

v_gene	j_gene	CDR3aa
TRBV19	TRBJ1-2	CASSMSGQGAYGYTF
TRBV27	TRBJ1-3	CASGPGLGQLGNTIYF
TRBV6-1	TRBJ2-5	CASSWTVQETQYF
TRBV5-1	TRBJ2-5	CASSLRGNGETQYF
TRBV7-8	TRBJ1-1	CASSPQGNTEAFF
TRBV2	TRBJ1-2	CASRAGGTNYGYTF
TRBV5-1	TRBJ2-7	CASSSTGTGGDYEQYF
TRBV6-5	TRBJ2-5	CASSSWTEQETQYF
TRBV2	TRBJ1-1	CASSEVGQGAFF
TRBV5-4	TRBJ1-1	CASSFDRGTNTEAFF
TRBV27	TRBJ2-2	CASRPTGLAGELFF
TRBV19	TRBJ1-4	CASSIAGVREKLFF
TRBV11-1	TRBJ2-3	CASSPSGGGPSTDTQYF
TRBV20-1	TRBJ1-1	CSAIGQVEAFF
TRBV7-6	TRBJ1-1	CASSLGENTEAFF
TRBV5-1	TRBJ2-3	CASSLAASHSDTQYF
TRBV14	TRBJ2-3	CASSQVGGSTDTQYF
TRBV18	TRBJ1-1	CASSPSGGRTEAFF
TRBV30	TRBJ1-5	CAWSVSVSNQPQHF
TRBV6-5	TRBJ1-5	CASRWTGDSNQPQHF
TRBV30	TRBJ1-5	CAWSAALAGNQPQHF
TRBV27	TRBJ2-7	CASSLSSGHPYEQYF